The 21 T cell receptor beta chains given below trace back to one sample, sequenced in a study of cytomegalovirus exposure and HLA in healthy donors (dated by TCRdb to the late 2010s). Libraries came from the immunoSEQ multiplex PCR assay. A mixture of 60 forward primers for TCR Vbeta segments and 13 reverse primers for TCR Jbeta segments was used in the multiplex PCR. TCRdb obtained this table from immuneACCESS and retained in-frame rearrangements with V and J assigned. These tables miss some clones; where compared with another copy, unresolved V genes account for less than half of the shortfall, and the remainder is unexplained. For this sample the table gives about 170,000 clones, of which around 80% were detected only once. Of the sample, 2% to 2.5% is held by the ten largest clones. The sequenced material came from PBMCs. These receptors came from a male donor in good health and CMV-seronegative.

The gene calls are TRBV5-1 and TRBJ2-1; 14 bases line up with TRBD2. J lost 6 bases, V lost 3 bases, and 11 bases had no gene match. From germline, CDR1 is SGHRS and CDR2 YFSETQ. The CDR3 is 18 amino acids. Here the CDR3 reads CASSSTSGGASYGNEQFF. The CDR3 DNA sequence: TGCGCCAGCAGCTCGACTAGCGGGGGGGCCTCTTACGGCAATGAGCAGTTCTTC.

The gene calls are TRBV15 and TRBJ1-4, with D uncertain. The V gene lost 0 bases and the J gene lost 0 bases, with 8 bases spanning the gap. Germline CDR1 LNHNV, CDR2 YYDKDF (reference sequence). This CDR3 comprises 16 residues. The CDR3 region is CATSRETGATNEKLFF. CDR3 coding DNA: TGTGCCACCAGCAGAGAGACGGGTGCAACTAATGAAAAACTGTTTTTT. Full variable domain (remainder filled in from reference TRBV15 and TRBJ1-4): DAMVIQNPRYQVTQFGKPVTLSCSQTLNHNVMYWYQQKSSQAPKLLFHYYDKDFNNEADTPDNFQSRRPNTSFCFLDIRSPGLGDTAMYLCATSRETGATNEKLFFGSGTQLSVL.

The DNA of the CDR3 is TGTGCCAGCAGCAAGAGGGACAGGGCGAGATCCTACGAGCAGTACTTC. It is translated as CASSKRDRARSYEQYF. The chain employs TRBV21-1 and TRBJ2-7; the D call in the table, TRBD1, was not verified against the DNA. TRBV21-1 is annotated as a pseudogene. The CDR3 covers 16 residues.

A few counts support this clone. The CDR3 region has the DNA TGCGCCAGCAGCCAAGACCGGACAGGGATTAATGAAAAACTGTTTTTT. Amino acid sequence: CASSQDRTGINEKLFF. The gene calls are TRBV4-1 and TRBJ1-4, with 8 positions matching TRBD1. J lost 4 bases, V lost 0 bases, and 4 bases had no gene match. CDR1 is MGHRA and CDR2 is YSYEKL in the germline V gene. The CDR3 is 16 residues long.

The V and J genes are TRBV7-9 and TRBJ2-7; 16 nucleotides agree with TRBD2. J gave up 4 bases and V 4 bases, and 10 bases lay outside the gene matches. The CDR3 runs to 18 residues. Germline CDR1 and CDR2: SEHNR and FQNEAQ (reference sequence). DNA for the CDR3: TGTGCCAGCAGCTCGGGACTAGCGGGGGGGCCGTTTATGTACGAGCAGTACTTC. It translates to CASSSGLAGGPFMYEQYF.

This sequence joins TRBV5-1 and TRBJ1-2; the match to TRBD1 covers 7 bases. Germline values: CDR1 SGHRS, CDR2 YFSETQ. The CDR3 runs to 15 residues. J lost 4 bases, V lost 4 bases, and 10 bases had no gene match. Here the CDR3 DNA reads TGCGCCAGCAGCCCCAGGACAGGAGATTCCTATGGCTACACCTTC. Protein product: CASSPRTGDSYGYTF. Complete variable domain (other parts from reference TRBV5-1 and TRBJ1-2): KAGVTQTPRYLIKTRGQQVTLSCSPISGHRSVSWYQQTPGQGLQFLFEYFSETQRNKGNFPGRFSGRQFSNSRSEMNVSTLELGDSALYLCASSPRTGDSYGYTFGSGTRLTVV.

This clone has just a few counts. The chain carries TRBV4-1 and TRBJ2-7, with a tentative D call TRBD1 (5 bases). This CDR3 comprises 15 residues. Germline V lookup: CDR1 MGHRA, CDR2 YSYEKL. The V gene lost 0 bases and the J gene lost 4 bases, with 13 bases spanning the gap. The CDR3 region is CASSQDANRLYEQYF. DNA for the CDR3: TGCGCCAGCAGCCAAGACGCGAACAGGTTGTACGAGCAGTACTTC.

CDR3 in DNA: TGCGCCAGCAGCTTGGCCCCGGGTGAACCCTACGAGCAGTACTTC. This translates into CASSLAPGEPYEQYF. The chain employs TRBV5-1 and TRBJ2-7; no clear D gene. The germline CDR1 and CDR2 sequences are SGHRS and YFSETQ. The CDR3 contains 15 residues. V was shortened by 0 bases and J by 2 bases, with 12 bases between the two germline ends.

J is TRBJ2-3 and V is TRBV9; tentative D call: TRBD2 (6 bases). The germline V gene has CDR1 SGDLS and CDR2 YYNGEE. This CDR3 has 17 residues. V was clipped by 4 bases and J by 0 bases, with 18 bases between them. This chain's CDR3 is CASSPKMTRPSTDTQYF. The CDR3 DNA sequence: TGTGCCAGCAGCCCTAAAATGACTAGGCCGAGCACAGATACGCAGTATTTT.

This chain uses TRBV9 with TRBJ2-1; 8 bases match TRBD2. CDR1 is SGDLS and CDR2 is YYNGEE in the germline V gene. The CDR3 has 12 residues. J lost 10 bases, V lost 5 bases, and 5 bases had no gene match. CDR3 loop: CASSASGGEQFF. The CDR3 region has the DNA TGTGCCAGCAGTGCCAGCGGGGGCGAGCAGTTCTTC.

This chain connects TRBV10-3 to TRBJ1-1; no clear D gene. Germline-derived CDR1 and CDR2 are ENHRY and SYGVKD. The ends were cut back, 3 bases at V and 11 bases at J, with 13 bases in the middle. This CDR3 region has 12 residues. CDR3 bases: TGTGCCATCAGTGACGGAAGGCCAGCGGCTTTCTTT. Translated: CAISDGRPAAFF.

This rearrangement joins TRBV7-9 to TRBJ1-1, with D perhaps matching TRBD1 (5 bases). From germline, CDR1 is SEHNR and CDR2 FQNEAQ (reference sequence). This CDR3 is 13 amino acids long. The V end lost 5 bases, the J end lost 5 bases, and 12 bases lay between the germline ends. CDR3 nucleotide sequence: TGTGCCAGCAGCCTTCCGGGGGATACTGAAGCTTTCTTT. This encodes CASSLPGDTEAFF.

This clone was observed a handful of times. The V call is TRBV7-2, the J call TRBJ1-1, with TRBD1 identical over 8 bases. Germline-derived CDR1 and CDR2 are SGHTA and FQGNSA. V dropped 8 bases and J dropped 1; count of bases not matched to a gene: 3. This CDR3 region has 13 residues. CDR3 in amino acids: CASRRGQNTEAFF. The CDR3 region has the DNA TGTGCCAGCCGCAGGGGGCAGAACACTGAAGCTTTCTTT.

This chain joins TRBV28 and TRBJ1-1, with D uncertain. Germline V lookup: CDR1 MDHEN, CDR2 SYDVKM. The V end was cut by 0 bases, the J end by 0 bases, with 8 bases between. This CDR3 region has 15 residues. The CDR3: CASSLWEDLNTEAFF. The CDR3 nucleotides are TGTGCCAGCAGTTTATGGGAGGATCTGAACACTGAAGCTTTCTTT.

The chain employs TRBV4-1 and TRBJ2-5; 11 bases map to TRBD1. Germline lookup yields CDR1 MGHRA and CDR2 YSYEKL. Germline trimming cut 4 bases from V and 2 bases from J; bases unmatched to any gene: 6. The CDR3 is made up of 16 amino acids. CDR3 in amino acids: CASSRDRGTTQETQYF. The CDR3 nucleotides are TGCGCCAGCAGCCGGGACAGGGGGACCACACAAGAGACCCAGTACTTC.

The gene calls are TRBV18 and TRBJ2-7; 7 nucleotides align to TRBD1. This CDR3 contains 15 residues. Germline V lookup: CDR1 KGHSH, CDR2 LQKENI. Trimming cost V 3 bases and J 4 bases; bases outside gene matches: 9. For the CDR3, the DNA is TGTGCCAGCTCACCCTACCGAGGGGGCCGTTACGAGCAGTACTTC. Its protein product is CASSPYRGGRYEQYF.

This rearrangement joins TRBV10-3 to TRBJ2-1, with 10 positions matching TRBD2. This CDR3 contains 16 residues. V was clipped by 8 bases and J by 7 bases; unmatched bases: 14. In germline, CDR1 is ENHRY, CDR2 SYGVKD. This CDR3 is CAIGPRAGGQSNEQFF. The CDR3, as DNA: TGTGCCATCGGACCTCGAGCGGGGGGGCAATCTAATGAGCAGTTCTTC.

The rearrangement joins TRBV2 to TRBJ2-7; 9 bases are shared with TRBD1. Losses at the gene ends were 4 bases for V and 6 bases for J; bases not matched to a gene: 1. Germline lookup yields CDR1 SNHLY and CDR2 FYNNEI. This CDR3 comprises 12 residues. CDR3 nucleotide sequence: TGTGCCAGCAGTGGGACAGGGGCCGAGCAGTACTTC. This gives the protein CASSGTGAEQYF.

This clone was observed once. Other DNA sequences of this sample code for an identical CDR3. The rearrangement joins TRBV7-9 to TRBJ2-7; 7 bases agree with TRBD2. The CDR3 contains 15 residues. V was clipped by 6 bases and J by 2 bases; unmatched bases: 10. Germline V CDR1 and CDR2: SEHNR, FQNEAQ (reference sequence). The CDR3 region is CASSFRAGSPYEQYF. The CDR3 DNA reads TGTGCCAGCAGTTTCCGAGCGGGGTCGCCCTACGAGCAGTACTTC.

The chain has TRBV11-2 and TRBJ1-3; no firm D call. The CDR3 spans 13 residues. V was pared by 0 bases and J by 5 bases, with 5 bases between. CDR1 and CDR2 (germline): SGHAT, FQNNGV. The CDR3 sequence is CASSLDTRNTIYF. In DNA form, the CDR3 reads TGTGCCAGCAGCTTAGATACAAGAAACACCATATATTTT. Using reference TRBV11-2 and TRBJ1-3 for the parts outside the CDR3, the full variable domain is EAGVAQSPRYKIIEKRQSVAFWCNPISGHATLYWYQQILGQGPKLLIQFQNNGVVDDSQLPKDRFSAERLKGVDSTLKIQPAKLEDSAVYLCASSLDTRNTIYFGEGSWLTVV.

This clone came up a few times. The V gene is TRBV7-6, the J gene TRBJ2-7; 7 bases line up with TRBD1. After removal of 2 bases from V and 3 bases from J, the junction contained 1 base not matched to a gene. Germline lookup yields CDR1 SGHVS and CDR2 FNYEAQ. The CDR3 spans 13 residues. This chain's CDR3 is CASSLWDSYEQYF. DNA for the CDR3: TGTGCCAGCAGCTTATGGGACAGCTACGAGCAGTACTTC.